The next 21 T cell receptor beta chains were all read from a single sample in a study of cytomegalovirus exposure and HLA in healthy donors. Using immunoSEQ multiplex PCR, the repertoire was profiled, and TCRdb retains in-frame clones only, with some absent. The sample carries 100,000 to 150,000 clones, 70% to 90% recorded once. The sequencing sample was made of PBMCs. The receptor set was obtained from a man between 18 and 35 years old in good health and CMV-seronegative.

The CDR3 bases are TGTGCCAGCAGCTTAGTTGGGACAGGGGTTGGCTACACCTTC. This translates into CASSLVGTGVGYTF. The chain combines TRBV7-9 with TRBJ1-2; 10 bases map to TRBD1. In germline, CDR1 is SEHNR, CDR2 FQNEAQ (reference sequence). The CDR3 consists of 14 residues. The trim removed 1 base at V and 7 bases at J, leaving 3 bases unmatched.

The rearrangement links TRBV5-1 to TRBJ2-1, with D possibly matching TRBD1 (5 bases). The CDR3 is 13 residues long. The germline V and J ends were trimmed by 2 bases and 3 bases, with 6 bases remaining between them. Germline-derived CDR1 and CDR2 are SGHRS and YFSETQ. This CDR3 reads CASSLDSYNEQFF. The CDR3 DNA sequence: TGCGCCAGCAGCTTAGACAGCTACAATGAGCAGTTCTTC.

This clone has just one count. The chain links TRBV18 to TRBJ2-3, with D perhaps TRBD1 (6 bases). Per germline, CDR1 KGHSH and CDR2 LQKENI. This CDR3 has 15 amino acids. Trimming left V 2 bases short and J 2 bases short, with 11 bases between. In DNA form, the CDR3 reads TGTGCCAGCTCACCATCAGGGGCCCCCACAGATACGCAGTATTTT. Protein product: CASSPSGAPTDTQYF.

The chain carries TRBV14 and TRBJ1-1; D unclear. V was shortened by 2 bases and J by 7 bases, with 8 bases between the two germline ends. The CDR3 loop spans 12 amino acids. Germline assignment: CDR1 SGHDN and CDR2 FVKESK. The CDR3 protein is CASSQMRGEAFF. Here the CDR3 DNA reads TGTGCCAGCAGCCAAATGCGGGGTGAAGCTTTCTTT.

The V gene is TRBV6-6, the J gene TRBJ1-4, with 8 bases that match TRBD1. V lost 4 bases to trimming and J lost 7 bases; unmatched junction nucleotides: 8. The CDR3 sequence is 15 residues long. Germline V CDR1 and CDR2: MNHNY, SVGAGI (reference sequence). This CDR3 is CASSFRSGGTEKLFF. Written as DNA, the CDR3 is TGTGCCAGCAGTTTTCGGTCAGGGGGCACTGAAAAACTGTTTTTT.

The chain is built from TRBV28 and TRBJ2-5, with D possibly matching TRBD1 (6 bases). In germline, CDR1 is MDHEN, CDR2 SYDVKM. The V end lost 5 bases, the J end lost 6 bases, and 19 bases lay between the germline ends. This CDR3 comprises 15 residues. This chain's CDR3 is CASSPDRDTTKTQYF. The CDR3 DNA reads TGTGCCAGCAGTCCCGACCGGGACACTACGAAGACCCAGTACTTC.

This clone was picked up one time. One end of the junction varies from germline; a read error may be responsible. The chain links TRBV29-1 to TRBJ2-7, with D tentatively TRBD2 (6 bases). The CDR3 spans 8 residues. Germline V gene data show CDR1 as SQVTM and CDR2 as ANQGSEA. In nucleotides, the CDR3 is TGCAGCGTTGACGGGAGCAACTTC. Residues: CSVDGSNF.

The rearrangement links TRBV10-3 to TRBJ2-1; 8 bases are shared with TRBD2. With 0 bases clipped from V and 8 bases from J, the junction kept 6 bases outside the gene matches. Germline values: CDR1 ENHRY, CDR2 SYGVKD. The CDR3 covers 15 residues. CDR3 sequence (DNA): TGTGCCATCAGTGAGTCGTTGGCGGGAGGTTATGAGCAGTTCTTC. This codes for CAISESLAGGYEQFF.

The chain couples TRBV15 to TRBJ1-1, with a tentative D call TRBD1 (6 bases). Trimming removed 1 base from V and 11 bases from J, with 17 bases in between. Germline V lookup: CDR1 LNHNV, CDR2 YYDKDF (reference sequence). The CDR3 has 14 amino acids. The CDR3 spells CATSRVTGSRNAFF. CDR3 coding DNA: TGTGCCACCAGCAGAGTAACAGGGTCGAGAAATGCTTTCTTT.

The CDR3 nucleotides read TGTGCCATCAGTCCAGACAGGATGTACGGAAACACCATATATTTT. Translated: CAISPDRMYGNTIYF. The chain joins TRBV10-3 to TRBJ1-3, with TRBD1 as a possible D gene (6 bases). CDR3 size: 15 residues. V shed 5 bases and J shed 4 bases, with 15 bases lying between them. The germline CDR1 and CDR2 sequences are ENHRY and SYGVKD.

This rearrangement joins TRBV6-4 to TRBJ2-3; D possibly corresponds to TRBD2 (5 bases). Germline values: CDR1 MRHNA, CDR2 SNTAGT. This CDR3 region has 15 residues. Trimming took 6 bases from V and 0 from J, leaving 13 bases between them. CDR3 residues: CASSAGGGSTDTQYF. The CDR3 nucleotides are TGTGCCAGCAGCGCGGGCGGCGGAAGCACAGATACGCAGTATTTT.

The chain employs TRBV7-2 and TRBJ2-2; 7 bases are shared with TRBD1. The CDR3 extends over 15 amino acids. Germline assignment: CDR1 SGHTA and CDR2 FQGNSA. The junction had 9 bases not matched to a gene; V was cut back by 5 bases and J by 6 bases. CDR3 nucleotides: TGTGCCAGCAGCCAAGGGGGCGGTGAACCCGGGGAGCTGTTTTTT. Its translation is CASSQGGGEPGELFF.

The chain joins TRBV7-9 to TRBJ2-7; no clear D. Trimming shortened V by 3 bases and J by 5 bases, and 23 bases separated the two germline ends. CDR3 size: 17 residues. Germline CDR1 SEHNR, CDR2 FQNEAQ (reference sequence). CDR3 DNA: TGTGCCAGCAGCTTTTCTCCGTCCCAGGCAGTTCATCACGAGCAGTACTTC. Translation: CASSFSPSQAVHHEQYF. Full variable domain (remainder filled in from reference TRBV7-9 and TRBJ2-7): DTGVSQNPRHKITKRGQNVTFRCDPISEHNRLYWYRQTLGQGPEFLTYFQNEAQLEKSRLLSDRFSAERPKGSFSTLEIQRTEQGDSAMYLCASSFSPSQAVHHEQYFGPGTRLTVT.

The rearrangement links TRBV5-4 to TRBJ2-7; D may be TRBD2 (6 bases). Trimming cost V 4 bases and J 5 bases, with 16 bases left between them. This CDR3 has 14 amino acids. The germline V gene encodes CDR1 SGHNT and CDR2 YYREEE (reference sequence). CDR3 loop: CASSGRQKGDEQYF. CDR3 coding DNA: TGTGCCAGCAGCGGGAGGCAAAAAGGAGACGAGCAGTACTTC. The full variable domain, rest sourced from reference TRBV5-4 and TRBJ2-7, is ETGVTQSPTHLIKTRGQQVTLRCSSQSGHNTVSWYQQALGQGPQFIFQYYREEENGRGNFPPRFSGLQFPNYSSELNVNALELDDSALYLCASSGRQKGDEQYFGPGTRLTVT.

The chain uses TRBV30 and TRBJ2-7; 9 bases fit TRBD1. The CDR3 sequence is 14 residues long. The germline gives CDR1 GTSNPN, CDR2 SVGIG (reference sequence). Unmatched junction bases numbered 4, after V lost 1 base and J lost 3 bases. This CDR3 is CAWSGGTGSYEQYF. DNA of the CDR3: TGTGCCTGGAGTGGAGGGACAGGGAGCTACGAGCAGTACTTC. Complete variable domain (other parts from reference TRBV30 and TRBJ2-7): SQTIHQWPATLVQPVGSPLSLECTVEGTSNPNLYWYRQAAGRGLQLLFYSVGIGQISSEVPQNLSASRPQDRQFILSSKKLLLSDSGFYLCAWSGGTGSYEQYFGPGTRLTVT.

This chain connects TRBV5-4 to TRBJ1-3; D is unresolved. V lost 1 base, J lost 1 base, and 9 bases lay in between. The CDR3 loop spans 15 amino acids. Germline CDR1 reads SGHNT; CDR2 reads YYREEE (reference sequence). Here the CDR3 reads CASSLSGRSGNTIYF. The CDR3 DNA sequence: TGTGCCAGCAGCTTGAGCGGTCGATCTGGAAACACCATATATTTT.

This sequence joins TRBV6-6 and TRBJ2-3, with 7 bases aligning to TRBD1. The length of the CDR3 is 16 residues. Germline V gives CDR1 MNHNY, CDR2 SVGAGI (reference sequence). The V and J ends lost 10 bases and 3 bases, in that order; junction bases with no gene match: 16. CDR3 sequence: CATRRAKGAKTDTQYF. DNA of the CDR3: TGTGCCACCCGACGGGCCAAGGGGGCTAAGACAGATACGCAGTATTTT.

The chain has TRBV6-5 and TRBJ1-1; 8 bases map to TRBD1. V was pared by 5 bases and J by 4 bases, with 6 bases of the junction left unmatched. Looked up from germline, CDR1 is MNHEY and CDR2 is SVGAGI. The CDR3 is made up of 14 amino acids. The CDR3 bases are TGTGCCAGCAGTCGACAGGGGCAAGGCACTGAAGCTTTCTTT. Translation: CASSRQGQGTEAFF.

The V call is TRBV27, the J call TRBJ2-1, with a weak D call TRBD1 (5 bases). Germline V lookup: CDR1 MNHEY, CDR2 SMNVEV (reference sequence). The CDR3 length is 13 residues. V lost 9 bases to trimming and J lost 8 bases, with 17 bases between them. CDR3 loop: CARHPPGQDEQFF. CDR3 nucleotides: TGTGCCAGGCATCCTCCAGGGCAGGATGAGCAGTTCTTC.

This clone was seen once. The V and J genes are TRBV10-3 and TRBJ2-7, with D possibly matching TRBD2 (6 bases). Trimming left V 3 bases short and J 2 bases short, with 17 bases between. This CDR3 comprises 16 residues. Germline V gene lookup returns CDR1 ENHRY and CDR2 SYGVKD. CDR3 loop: CAISEGRRDRAYEQYF. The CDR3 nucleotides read TGTGCCATCAGTGAAGGTCGGAGGGACCGGGCCTACGAGCAGTACTTC.

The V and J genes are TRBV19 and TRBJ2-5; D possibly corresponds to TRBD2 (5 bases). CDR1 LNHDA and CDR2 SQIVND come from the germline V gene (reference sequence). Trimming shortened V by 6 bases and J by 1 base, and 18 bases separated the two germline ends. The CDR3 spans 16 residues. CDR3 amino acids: CASRTRAGRGQETQYF. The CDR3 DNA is TGTGCCAGTAGGACAAGGGCCGGACGGGGCCAAGAGACCCAGTACTTC.